This T cell receptor (beta chain) was captured in a study of regulatory T cells in long-lasting Graves disease. On the study more broadly: It was over 5 years of antithyroid drugs, with positive TSH receptor antibodies, that meant persistent Graves' disease.

Details on this clonotype: Its antigen is undetermined.

Investigators prepared the TCR beta libraries by applying iRepertoire HTBI primers and Arm-PCR of CDR3 regions. TCRdb re-derived calls from the multiplex PCR reads in MiXCR, one entry per CDR3 protein. This sample has hundreds of thousands of distinct CDR3 sequences, with around 32% found just once. CDR3 length: 13 residues. Germline V gives CDR1 MDHEN, CDR2 SYDVKM. Trimming stripped 7 bases from V and 4 bases from J, with 13 bases between. Study outcomes and limitations: Persistent Graves' patients showed a TCR diversity that was lower than that of newly diagnosed ones.

Stated time point: persistent/refractory GD, antithyroid drugs over 5 years with positive TRAb. Construction of the TCR library relied on RNA isolated from PBMCs. By American Thyroid Association guidelines, Graves' disease was diagnosed in the cohort. Around 9.1 milliliters of peripheral blood were drawn into EDTA tubes. This material consisted of peripheral blood mononuclear cells (PBMCs), taken when the disease was refractory, from a patient treated with antithyroid drugs. The chain joins TRBV28 to TRBJ1-2; D is perhaps TRBD1 (5 bases). The receptor was derived from a female donor with Graves disease. The chain's CDR3 is CASTGTRPYGYTF. The CDR3 DNA reads TGTGCCAGCACTGGGACGCGCCCCTATGGCTACACCTTC.